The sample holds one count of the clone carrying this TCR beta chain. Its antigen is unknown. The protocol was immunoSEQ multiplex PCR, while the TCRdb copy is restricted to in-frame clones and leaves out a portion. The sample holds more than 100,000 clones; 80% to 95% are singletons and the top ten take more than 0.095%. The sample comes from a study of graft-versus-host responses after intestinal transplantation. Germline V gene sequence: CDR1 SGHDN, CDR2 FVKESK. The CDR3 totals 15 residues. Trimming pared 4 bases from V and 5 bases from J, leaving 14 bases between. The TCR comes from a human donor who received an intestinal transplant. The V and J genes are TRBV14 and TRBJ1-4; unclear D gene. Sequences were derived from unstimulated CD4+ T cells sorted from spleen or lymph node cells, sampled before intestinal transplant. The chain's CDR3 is CASSPVRGGNEKLFF. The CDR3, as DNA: TGTGCCAGCAGCCCGGTTCGGGGAGGCAATGAAAAACTGTTTTTT.